One sample yielded the 26 T cell receptor beta chains listed below, sequenced in a study of Ad26.COV2.S vaccination and SARS-CoV-2 variants. This table comes from immunoSEQ multiplex PCR, and its TCRdb copy is limited to in-frame clones, with some not included. Among more than 300,000 clones listed, around nine tenths were seen once. Documented treatment: 15 to 20 received Ad26.COV2.S at low or high dose, single or two shots; five or six received placebo; per-sample allocation not given. On day 63 after the first injection, vaccine and placebo recipients gave samples. The input for sequencing was peripheral blood, taken in a trial of Ad26.COV2.S vaccine versus placebo. The receptor set was obtained from a person aged 18-65 years who received the Ad26.COV2.S COVID-19 vaccine or a placebo.

This chain connects TRBV4-3 to TRBJ2-3; D might be TRBD2 (6 bases). Germline V gene lookup returns CDR1 LGHNA and CDR2 YSLEER. V lost 0 bases and J 4 bases, leaving 14 bases between the germline ends. The CDR3 has 16 amino acids. CDR3 in amino acids: CASSQDRPGEADTQYF. The CDR3 DNA is TGCGCCAGCAGCCAAGATAGGCCGGGGGAGGCAGATACGCAGTATTTT.

This chain joins TRBV3-1 (or the pseudogene TRBV3-2) and TRBJ2-7; D perhaps matches TRBD2 (5 bases). V was cut by 4 bases and J by 1 base, with 11 bases left in between. Germline V gene data show CDR1 as LGHDT and CDR2 as YNNKEL (reference sequence). This CDR3 region has 14 residues. In nucleotides, the CDR3 is TGTGCCAGCAGCCCCCCGTGGGAGTCCTACGAGCAGTACTTC. Its protein is CASSPPWESYEQYF.

V usage is TRBV28 and J usage is TRBJ1-2; 8 bases are shared with TRBD1. CDR3 length: 13 residues. V was pared by 4 bases and J by 8 bases, with 6 bases of the junction left unmatched. The germline V gene has CDR1 MDHEN and CDR2 SYDVKM. The CDR3 reads CASSSTGAGGYTF. The DNA of the CDR3 is TGTGCCAGCAGTTCGACAGGGGCAGGGGGCTACACCTTC.

The chain joins TRBV7-2 to TRBJ1-6; D remains ambiguous. V lost 2 bases to trimming and J lost 4 bases, with 9 bases between them. The germline CDR1 and CDR2 sequences are SGHTA and FQGNSA. This CDR3 region has 15 residues. The CDR3 loop is CASSLIGSYNSPLHF. The CDR3 region has the DNA TGTGCCAGCAGCTTAATCGGATCGTATAATTCACCCCTCCACTTT.

V usage is TRBV24-1 and J usage is TRBJ2-7; TRBD1 aligns across 7 bases. Germline V lookup: CDR1 KGHDR, CDR2 SFDVKD. The CDR3 extends over 14 amino acids. With 3 bases clipped from V and 4 bases from J, the junction kept 5 bases outside the gene matches. In nucleotides, the CDR3 is TGTGCCACCAGTGATGGCCCACAGGGGTACGAGCAGTACTTC. Amino acid sequence: CATSDGPQGYEQYF.

This clone was counted once. The chain is built from TRBV28 and TRBJ1-1, with D perhaps TRBD1 (5 bases). Germline V gene sequence: CDR1 MDHEN, CDR2 SYDVKM. The CDR3 consists of 16 residues. V was trimmed by 5 bases and J by 4 bases, leaving 20 bases between them. The CDR3 is CASSPLIRRGATEAFF. CDR3 nucleotide sequence: TGTGCCAGCAGTCCACTTATTCGGCGCGGGGCCACTGAAGCTTTCTTT.

The rearrangement joins TRBV19 to TRBJ2-1, with 11 bases matching TRBD2. CDR1 is LNHDA, CDR2 SQIVND, per germline (reference sequence). J was trimmed by 10 bases and V by 2 bases; bases with no gene match: 7. The length of the CDR3 is 15 residues. CDR3 amino acids: CASSIMGLAAQEQFF. CDR3 nucleotides: TGTGCCAGTAGTATAATGGGACTAGCGGCGCAGGAGCAGTTCTTC.

This clone was seen a single time. The V and J genes are TRBV18 and TRBJ2-7; 7 nucleotides match TRBD1. V was pared by 4 bases and J by 4 bases, with 4 bases of the junction left unmatched. The CDR3 is made up of 13 amino acids. Germline V CDR1 and CDR2: KGHSH, LQKENI. CDR3 region: CASSQTGIYEQYF. The DNA of the CDR3 is TGTGCCAGCTCACAGACAGGGATATACGAGCAGTACTTC.

With respect to this clone: Different DNA sequences within this sample yield the same CDR3. The chain joins TRBV6-2 or TRBV6-3 to TRBJ1-5; D is undetermined. The CDR3 sequence is 14 residues long. Germline-derived CDR1 and CDR2 are MNHEY and SVGEGT. Trimming left V 0 bases short and J 2 bases short, with 5 bases between. CDR3 nucleotide sequence: TGTGCCAGCAGTTACTCGACGGGCAATCAGCCCCAGCATTTT. Its protein product is CASSYSTGNQPQHF.

The chain joins TRBV19 to TRBJ1-2; 7 bases fit TRBD1. CDR1 LNHDA and CDR2 SQIVND come from the germline V gene (reference sequence). Trimming at V came to 3 bases and at J to 8 bases, leaving 9 bases not matched to a gene. This CDR3 is built from 14 residues. CDR3 bases: TGTGCCAGTAGTATGGGCCTCAGGGGGAAGGGCTACACCTTC. Protein product: CASSMGLRGKGYTF.

This chain links TRBV7-2 with TRBJ2-7; D possibly corresponds to TRBD2 (6 bases). CDR3 length: 15 amino acids. V lost 1 base and J lost 2, with 12 bases in between. Germline lookup yields CDR1 SGHTA and CDR2 FQGNSA. CDR3 loop: CASSLGALATYEQYF. The CDR3 coding sequence is TGTGCCAGCAGCTTAGGGGCACTAGCTACCTACGAGCAGTACTTC.

The rearrangement links TRBV5-1 to TRBJ1-1, with 8 bases matching TRBD1. Germline CDR1 is SGHRS and CDR2 is YFSETQ. V lost 4 bases and J lost 2; bases outside the gene matches: 10. This CDR3 has 16 residues. The CDR3 loop reads CASSPLPGGRNTEAFF. CDR3 bases: TGCGCCAGCAGCCCCCTCCCAGGGGGCAGAAACACTGAAGCTTTCTTT.

The genes are TRBV2 and TRBJ2-3, with a weak D call TRBD1 (6 bases). Germline loops: CDR1 SNHLY, CDR2 FYNNEI. Trimming took 8 bases from V and 1 from J, leaving 13 bases between them. This CDR3 spans 14 amino acids. CDR3 loop: CASEGEAGTDTQYF. CDR3 nucleotide sequence: TGTGCCAGCGAGGGGGAAGCCGGCACAGATACGCAGTATTTT.

The V call is TRBV11-2, the J call TRBJ2-7, with D perhaps TRBD1 or TRBD2 (5 bases each). V gave up 2 bases and J gave up 2 bases, with 13 bases separating them. This CDR3 has 15 amino acids. Germline V gene data show CDR1 as SGHAT and CDR2 as FQNNGV. CDR3 DNA: TGTGCCAGCAGCTTAACCGGGGCTAGCCCCTACGAGCAGTACTTC. This gives the protein CASSLTGASPYEQYF.

The chain uses TRBV6-2 or TRBV6-3 and TRBJ2-7; D is uncertain. CDR1 and CDR2 from the germline V gene are MNHEY and SVGEGT. Between the trimmed V and J ends, which lost 2 bases and 4 bases, there was a span of 9 bases. The CDR3 has 13 amino acids. The CDR3 here is CASSYGQLYEQYF. In DNA, the CDR3 is TGTGCCAGCAGTTACGGCCAGCTTTACGAGCAGTACTTC.

The table lists this clone with a few counts. The chain has TRBV6-5 and TRBJ1-5; 9 bases map to TRBD1. CDR3 length equals 13 residues. The germline CDR1 and CDR2 sequences are MNHEY and SVGAGI. Trimming took 10 bases from V and 7 from J; bases not matched to a gene: 8. The CDR3 loop reads CATGQGRRQPQHF. CDR3 bases: TGTGCCACCGGACAGGGGCGGCGGCAGCCCCAGCATTTT.

J is TRBJ1-1 and V is TRBV6-5; 7 bases agree with TRBD1. Per germline, CDR1 MNHEY and CDR2 SVGAGI. Unmatched junction bases numbered 6, after V lost 6 bases and J lost 8 bases. There are 12 residues in the CDR3. CDR3 sequence reads: CASSRTGLEAFF. CDR3 nucleotides: TGTGCCAGCAGCAGGACAGGTTTAGAAGCTTTCTTT.

The J gene is TRBJ1-2, the V gene TRBV6-5; D is undetermined. The CDR3 is 15 amino acids. Trimming pared 2 bases from V and 5 bases from J, leaving 15 bases between. The germline gives CDR1 MNHEY, CDR2 SVGAGI. The CDR3 reads CASSYDGVGGYGYTF. CDR3 DNA: TGTGCCAGCAGTTACGACGGGGTAGGAGGTTATGGCTACACCTTC.

The V and J genes are TRBV4-1 and TRBJ2-2; 12 bases are shared with TRBD2. V lost 1 base, J lost 5 bases, and 8 bases stayed unmatched. Germline CDR1 is MGHRA and CDR2 is YSYEKL. The CDR3 is 18 amino acids. CDR3 protein: CASSQGLLAGGLTGELFF. The DNA of the CDR3 is TGCGCCAGCAGCCAAGGCCTTCTAGCGGGGGGGCTTACCGGGGAGCTGTTTTTT.

The chain carries TRBV19 and TRBJ2-1; D uncertain. V shed 2 bases and J shed 8 bases, with 13 bases lying between them. Germline V gene sequence: CDR1 LNHDA, CDR2 SQIVND (reference sequence). CDR3 size: 14 residues. The CDR3 DNA is TGTGCCAGTAGTATACTAGACTCTTGGGATGAGCAGTTCTTC. Translated: CASSILDSWDEQFF.

The chain recombines TRBV7-2 with TRBJ2-3; 9 bases line up with TRBD2. Per the germline V gene, CDR1 is SGHTA and CDR2 is FQGNSA. The length of the CDR3 is 15 residues. Unmatched junction bases numbered 4, after V lost 2 bases and J lost 4 bases. As DNA, the CDR3 is TGTGCCAGCAGCTTAAGGGGCGGGGGGGCAGATACGCAGTATTTT. It yields the protein CASSLRGGGADTQYF.

The V gene is TRBV6-4, the J gene TRBJ2-3, with D possibly TRBD2 on 6 matching bases. CDR3 length: 15 residues. Germline CDR1 and CDR2: MRHNA and SNTAGT. V was shortened by 3 bases and J by 3 bases, with 13 bases between the two germline ends. CDR3 sequence (DNA): TGTGCCAGCAGTGAGGGGGGAAGGGTGACAGATACGCAGTATTTT. Its translation is CASSEGGRVTDTQYF.

The chain employs TRBV10-3 and TRBJ2-1, with 9 bases lining up with TRBD2. After removal of 0 bases from V and 2 bases from J, the junction contained 2 bases not matched to a gene. The CDR3 sequence is 16 residues long. Germline CDR1 is ENHRY and CDR2 is SYGVKD. CDR3 bases: TGTGCCATCAGTGAGTCGAGCGGGGGGACCTACAATGAGCAGTTCTTC. Translated, it gives CAISESSGGTYNEQFF.

Concerning this clone: Other DNA sequences in this specimen translate into the identical CDR3. The chain is built from TRBV3-1 (or the pseudogene TRBV3-2) and TRBJ2-7, with D hard to call. V lost 1 base, J lost 6 bases, and 10 bases lay in between. Germline V lookup: CDR1 LGHDT, CDR2 YNNKEL (reference sequence). This CDR3 has 13 amino acids. The chain's CDR3 is CASSQVGGGEQYF. CDR3 bases: TGTGCCAGCAGCCAAGTAGGTGGCGGCGAGCAGTACTTC.

The gene calls are TRBV21-1 and TRBJ1-2. TRBV21-1 is reported as a pseudogene. The CDR3 is made up of 10 amino acids. The DNA for the CDR3 is TGTGCCAGCACCCGTGGAGGCTACACCTTC. This codes for CASTRGGYTF.

CDR3: CASSQLTGWNTGELFF. For the CDR3, the DNA is TGCGCCAGCAGCCAACTGACAGGATGGAACACCGGGGAGCTGTTTTTT. The genes are TRBV4-3 and TRBJ2-2; D might be TRBD1 (6 bases). The CDR3 totals 16 residues. Per germline, CDR1 LGHNA and CDR2 YSLEER. With 2 bases removed from V and 1 base from J, the gap between germline ends came to 11 bases.